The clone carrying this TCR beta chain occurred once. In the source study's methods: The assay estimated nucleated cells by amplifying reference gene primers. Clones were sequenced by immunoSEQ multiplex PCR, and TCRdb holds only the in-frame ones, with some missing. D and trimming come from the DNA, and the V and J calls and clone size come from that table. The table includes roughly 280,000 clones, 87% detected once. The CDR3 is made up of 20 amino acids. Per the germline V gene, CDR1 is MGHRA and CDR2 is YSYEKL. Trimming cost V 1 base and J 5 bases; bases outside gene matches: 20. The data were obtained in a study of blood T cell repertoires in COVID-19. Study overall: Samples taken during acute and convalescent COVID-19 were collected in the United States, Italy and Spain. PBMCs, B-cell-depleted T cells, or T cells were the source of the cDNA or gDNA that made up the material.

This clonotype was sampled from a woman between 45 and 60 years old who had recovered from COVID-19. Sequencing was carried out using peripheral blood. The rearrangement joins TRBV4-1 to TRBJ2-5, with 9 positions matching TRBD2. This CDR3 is CASSQAAGMKAGGWKETQYF. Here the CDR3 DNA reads TGCGCCAGCAGCCAAGCGGCAGGGATGAAAGCGGGGGGATGGAAGGAGACCCAGTACTTC.